This record concerns one T cell receptor (beta chain) sequence. The antigen this receptor binds is unknown. Per-nucleotide qualities are absent, and no much larger clonotype sits a single base away. This sample was included in a study of blood T cell repertoires in COVID-19 (dated by TCRdb to 2020 to 2022). About the study as a whole: The collaborator samples originated in the United States, Italy and Spain and spanned the acute and convalescent phases of COVID-19. The material from the prospective study consisted of cDNA or gDNA derived from T cells, B-cell-depleted T cells, or PBMCs. Subjects who had been exposed to COVID-19, were actively infected with it, or had recovered from it provided the deeply sampled blood TCRbeta repertoires that made up the dataset. Where HLA class I and class II types were available, the types were taken from metadata supplied by the sample provider, not from assay-based typing. Samples were obtained from the ongoing ImmuneRACE study (first 160 participants) and from roughly 1,300 subjects provided by 6 global collaborators. A freely available public database, intended as a resource for researchers studying the immune response to SARS-CoV-2, is where the repertoires were released. The sample metadata nearly always contained a de-identified subject ID, COVID-19 status, age in years and sex. Points the paper makes about the study in general: How much clinical and demographic metadata was included differed by source and by participant, and the metadata was provided uncurated.

TCRbeta CDR3 regions were amplified from genomic DNA by means of the immunoSEQ Assay, a bias-controlled multiplex PCR. The study's own analysis went as follows. The number of nucleated cells in each sample was estimated by amplification of reference gene primers within the assay. To quantify the absolute abundance of each unique TCRbeta CDR3 rearrangement, sequence reads were collapsed and filtered. Productive Simpson clonality was computed per sample as the square root of Simpson's diversity index over productive rearrangements. Not all clones reach the TCRdb copy of this immuneACCESS table, which keeps in-frame sequences only. Checked studies attribute under half of the gap to unresolved V genes and leave the rest unexplained. The DNA gave D and trimming, while V, J and clone size come from that table. Across this sample there are roughly 280,000 clones, with approximately 86% seen only once. The top ten constitute about 2% of the sample.

Whole blood was collected in K2EDTA tubes by collaborating institutions according to the institutions' own protocols. Collaborator samples were shipped for TCRbeta analysis as frozen whole blood, isolated PBMCs, or DNA extracted from either sample type. The specimen was peripheral blood. The sequence derives from a man under 40 with active or convalescent COVID-19.

The DNA sequence reads TGTGCCAGCAGCCAAGAAAACCGCGGGGGGCCAGATACGCAGTATTTT. Its protein is CASSQENRGGPDTQYF. The V gene is TRBV4-2 and the J gene is TRBJ2-3; TRBD2 agrees with 8 junctional bases. From its cysteine to its phenylalanine, the CDR3 spans 16 amino acids. Of all the DNA, just the CDR3 is kept, 48 bases in frame from base 1. For this chain, trimming is 0 bases at the V end and 4 bases at the J end, and the number of junction bases without a gene match is 6. As encoded in the germline V gene, CDR1 is LGHNA while CDR2 is YNFKEQ.